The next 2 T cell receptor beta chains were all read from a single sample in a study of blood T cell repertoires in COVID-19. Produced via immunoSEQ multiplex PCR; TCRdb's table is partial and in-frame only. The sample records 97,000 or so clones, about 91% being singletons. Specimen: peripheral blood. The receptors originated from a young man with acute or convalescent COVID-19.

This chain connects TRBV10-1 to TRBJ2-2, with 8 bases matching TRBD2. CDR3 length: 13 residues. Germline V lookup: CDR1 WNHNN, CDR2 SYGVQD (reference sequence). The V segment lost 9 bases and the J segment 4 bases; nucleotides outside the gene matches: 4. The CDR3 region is CASGTSVTGELFF. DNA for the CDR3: TGCGCCAGTGGGACTAGTGTCACCGGGGAGCTGTTTTTT.

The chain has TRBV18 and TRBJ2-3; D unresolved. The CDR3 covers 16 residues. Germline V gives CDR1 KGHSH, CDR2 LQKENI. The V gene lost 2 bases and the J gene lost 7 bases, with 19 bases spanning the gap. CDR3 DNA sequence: TGTGCCAGCTCACCATACCAAAGCCCCTTACAGAATACGCAGTATTTT. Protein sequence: CASSPYQSPLQNTQYF.